This T cell receptor beta chain was captured in a study of CD8+ T cells in alopecia areata. Study summary: The tofacitinib course ran for 6 to 18 months and was followed by 6 months off drug.

Reverse transcribed after extraction, RNA yielded cDNA as the sequencing template. Repertoires were generated with immunoSEQ multiplex PCR, while TCRdb's copy carries only in-frame clones and drops some. The sample carries 100,000 to 150,000 clones, around 60% recorded once. The table lists this clone with a count of one. Its cognate antigen is unknown. The CDR3 consists of 12 residues. Germline loops: CDR1 MNHEY, CDR2 SMNVEV (reference sequence). Trimming removed 6 bases at V and 7 bases at J, with 9 bases between. Study conclusions and caveats: TCR sharing was clearer in mice than between patients, perhaps partly owing to patient HLA diversity.

The clonotype was recovered from a human donor with alopecia areata. The sample here was CD4+ T cells sorted from blood, taken at week 0. The chain uses TRBV27 and TRBJ1-4, with TRBD1 as a possible D gene (5 bases). CDR3 in amino acids: CASRQGTEKLFF. The CDR3 DNA reads TGTGCCAGCAGGCAGGGCACTGAAAAACTGTTTTTT.